This is a list of T cell receptor beta chains from one sample in a study of T-cell reconstitution after alpha-beta-depleted transplantation in children. MiXCR, applied by TCRdb to the PCR reads, yields one record per CDR3 protein. The sample yields 350,000 to 500,000 distinct CDR3 sequences, around two fifths seen once. The source was PBMCs, collected before TCRalphabeta/CD19-depleted stem cell transplant. These receptors were obtained from a girl aged 2 to 9 with aplastic anemia, due to receive a stem cell transplant. The CDR3 runs from the conserved cysteine through the conserved F or W. D genes are given only for firm matches. The size entry is marked missing in some rows and otherwise reads once, few, many or a size class.

TRBV15	NA	TRBJ2-7	TRBD2	TGTGCCACCAGCAGAGATCTTAGCGGGAGTTACGAGCAGTACTTC	CATSRDLSGSYEQYF
TRBV5-1	NA	TRBJ2-7	NA	TGCGCCAGCAGCCAGGACACCCCCCTCTACGAGCAGTACTTC	CASSQDTPLYEQYF
TRBV28	NA	TRBJ2-7	NA	TGTGCCAGCAGTTTAGGCGGGGCGGGCTACGAGCAGTACTTC	CASSLGGAGYEQYF
TRBV28	NA	TRBJ2-7	NA	TGTGCCAGCAGGCGGGCCGGTAACAGCTACGAGCAGTACTTC	CASRRAGNSYEQYF
TRBV15	few	TRBJ2-2	NA	TGTGCCACCAGCAGAGGAACCGGACTTTCGACCGGGGAGCTGTTTTTT	CATSRGTGLSTGELFF
TRBV18	NA	TRBJ1-1	NA	TGTGCCAGCTCACCAATCGGGGTGGACACTGAAGCTTTCTTT	CASSPIGVDTEAFF
TRBV20-1	NA	TRBJ1-1	NA	TGCAGTGCTAGAGATATAAATGAGCAGGGTGGCACTGAAGCTTTCTTT	CSARDINEQGGTEAFF
TRBV12-3/TRBV12-4	many	TRBJ1-5	TRBD1	TGTGCCAGCACCCTGACAGGGGGCGGGCAGCCCCAGCATTTT	CASTLTGGGQPQHF
TRBV5-1	many	TRBJ2-7	NA	TGCGCCAGCAGCCAGGGCCAGTACGAGCAGTACTTC	CASSQGQYEQYF
TRBV5-1	NA	TRBJ2-5	TRBD1	TGCGCCAGCAGCTTGACAGGGGGCGAAAAGACCCAGTACTTC	CASSLTGGEKTQYF
TRBV5-1	many	TRBJ2-1	TRBD2	TGCGCCAGCAGTTCGGCTAGCGGGAGTAATGAGCAGTTCTTC	CASSSASGSNEQFF
TRBV20-1	NA	TRBJ2-5	TRBD2	TGCAGTGCTAGAGACCACAGACTAGCCCAAGAGACCCAGTACTTC	CSARDHRLAQETQYF
TRBV18	NA	TRBJ2-5	NA	TGTGCCAGCTCACCACAATTGGGGGCCGAGGCAGAGACCCAGTACTTC	CASSPQLGAEAETQYF
TRBV6-5	NA	TRBJ1-5	NA	TGTGCCAGCAGTTACCGACACGTCGGTCAGCCCCAGCATTTT	CASSYRHVGQPQHF
TRBV9	NA	TRBJ2-2	NA	TGTGCCAGCAGCCCCACTAGGCCGGAAGGGACCGGGGAGCTGTTTTTT	CASSPTRPEGTGELFF